The entry below describes one TCR beta chain. How the authors handled the data: Amplification with reference gene primers provided the estimates of nucleated cell counts. Measured with immunoSEQ multiplex PCR; TCRdb has only the in-frame clones, and not every one. V, J and clone size are those of that table, while D and trimming were read from the DNA. The data hold 50,000 to 65,000 clones, with around 81% observed a single time. This sample is part of a study of blood T cell repertoires in COVID-19. On the study more broadly: Sites in the United States, Italy and Spain provided acute and convalescent COVID-19 samples. T cells, B-cell-depleted T cells, or PBMCs provided the cDNA or gDNA that served as material.

Sample: peripheral blood. The clonotype originates from a woman aged 55-70 years with acute or convalescent COVID-19.

The CDR3 coding sequence is TGTGCCACCAGCCCGGACAGGGTGTATGAGCAGTTCTTC. Translation gives CATSPDRVYEQFF. The chain has TRBV15 and TRBJ2-1, with TRBD1 matching over 8 bases. CDR3 length equals 13 residues. With 5 bases clipped from V and 8 bases from J, the junction kept 5 bases outside the gene matches. Per the germline V gene, CDR1 is LNHNV and CDR2 is YYDKDF (reference sequence).